This record looks at one T cell receptor (beta chain) sequence and its context. As yet, its antigen is unknown. V was clipped by 10 bases and J by 4 bases; unmatched bases: 13. CDR3 size: 17 residues. The TCR beta cDNA libraries contained unique molecular identifiers. TCRdb processed the PCR reads anew with MiXCR; each CDR3 protein has one entry. The repertoire includes 500,000 to 600,000 distinct CDR3 sequences, 44% of them detected once, and 1.5% to 2% sits in the top ten. This entry comes from a study of post-analysis software for immune sequencing data. Broader study findings: Patients showed TRBV5-6, TRBV5-1 and TRBV20-1 among 4 or 5 TRBV segments more frequent than in controls. Among multiple sclerosis patients, normalized Chao1 diversity was significantly below that of controls.

The source of this sequence is a girl between 5 and 17 years old with multiple sclerosis. The sequenced material came from blood. The chain combines TRBV12-3 or TRBV12-4 with TRBJ2-6, with 10 bases lining up with TRBD1. The CDR3 reads CAIRNLGQGIGANVLTF. CDR3 coding DNA: TGTGCCATACGAAACCTGGGACAGGGGATCGGGGCCAACGTCCTGACTTTC.